Listed below are T cell receptor beta chains from one sample, sequenced in a study of T cell changes during pregnancy in multiple sclerosis. Profiled with immunoSEQ multiplex PCR; TCRdb holds only in-frame clones, not every one. The sample lists around 65,000 clones, 80% to 95% seen once, with 2.5% to 3% in the top ten. The source material was peripheral blood, sampled in the second trimester of pregnancy. Receptor source: a female donor in good health, enrolled as a control in a pregnancy study. Both conserved end residues are part of each CDR3. A D gene is named only where the DNA matches it firmly. Clone size is given for some rows only: seen once, a few or many times, or a class if the clone is expanded.

size	V	J	D	DNA	CDR3
once	TRBV19	TRBJ2-7	-	TGTGCCAGTAGTATAGGTGGCAGTATCTACGAGCAGTACTTC	CASSIGGSIYEQYF
-	TRBV4-1	TRBJ1-6	-	TGCGCCAGCAGCCGCGAGGGTGCCCGAAATTCACCCCTCCACTTT	CASSREGARNSPLHF
-	TRBV6-1	TRBJ1-6	-	TGTGCCAGCAGTGAAGTTGGCAGCTCCTATAATTCACCCCTCCACTTT	CASSEVGSSYNSPLHF
-	TRBV18	TRBJ2-3	-	TGTGCCAGCTCACCACCGGCCACAGATACGCAGTATTTT	CASSPPATDTQYF
-	TRBV2	TRBJ2-7	TRBD2	TGTGCCAGCAGGAGAACTAGCGGGGGGTCCTACGAGCAGTACTTC	CASRRTSGGSYEQYF
once	TRBV6-5	TRBJ2-1	TRBD2	TGTGCCAGCAGCTACGGGAGGGAACCCTACAATGAGCAGTTCTTC	CASSYGREPYNEQFF
once	TRBV6-6	TRBJ2-5	TRBD2	TGTGCCAGCAGCCTCCCGTCGGGGGGAGTCCAAGAGACCCAGTACTTC	CASSLPSGGVQETQYF
-	TRBV11-2	TRBJ2-7	TRBD2	TGTGCCAGCAGCGCCCCGGCGGGGGGGAAACCCTACGAGCAGTACTTC	CASSAPAGGKPYEQYF
-	TRBV9	TRBJ1-1	TRBD1	TGTGCCAGCAGCGAAGAAGGGAACTCGGGGACCGGGACAGGGAGGCGGGGTACTGAAGCTTTCTTT	CASSEEGNSGTGTGRRGTEAFF
-	TRBV6-4	TRBJ2-5	TRBD2	TGTGCCAGCAGTGAAGTAGCGGGGGGGCAAGAGACCCAGTACTTC	CASSEVAGGQETQYF
-	TRBV19	TRBJ1-3	-	TGTGCCAGTAGCCCTCGGGGCCTGTGGCGGGGGGCTATAACTGGAAACACCATATATTTT	CASSPRGLWRGAITGNTIYF
-	TRBV30	TRBJ2-1	TRBD2	TGTGCCTGGGGACTAGCGTTATACAATGAGCAGTTCTTC	CAWGLALYNEQFF
-	TRBV7-9	TRBJ2-1	-	TGTGCCAGCAGCAGTCAGGAGGGTAGTGAGCAGTTCTTC	CASSSQEGSEQFF
-	TRBV7-9	TRBJ2-1	-	TGTGCCAGCAGCTTACACTTACGGGTCTCCTACAATGAGCAGTTCTTC	CASSLHLRVSYNEQFF
-	TRBV2	TRBJ1-1	-	TGTGCCAGCAGGCGGGGGTTGAACACTGAAGCTTTCTTT	CASRRGLNTEAFF
-	TRBV9	TRBJ2-5	TRBD2	TGTGCCAGCAGCGTAGCCGCGGGAGCGGGAGAGACCCAGTACTTC	CASSVAAGAGETQYF
once	TRBV30	TRBJ2-7	-	TGTGCCGGCCGTCGGGACTGGGGTTCGGAGCAGTACTTC	CAGRRDWGSEQYF
-	TRBV25-1	TRBJ2-2	-	TGTGCCAGCAGTGAATCCGACACCGGGGAGCTGTTTTTT	CASSESDTGELFF
-	TRBV5-4	TRBJ2-7	TRBD1	TGTGCCAGCAGCTTGGGTGGGACAGGGGTATACGAGCAGTACTTC	CASSLGGTGVYEQYF
-	TRBV4-3	TRBJ2-2	TRBD2	TGCGCCAGCAGCCAAGATTTGGCGGATAGCGGGACGAACACCGGGGAGCTGTTTTTT	CASSQDLADSGTNTGELFF
-	TRBV6-1	TRBJ2-1	-	TGTGCCAGCAGTGAAGTGGCCCCGAGGTACAATGAGCAGTTCTTC	CASSEVAPRYNEQFF
-	TRBV9	TRBJ2-3	TRBD2	TGTGCCAGCAGCTCCCGGGGGGGGCCACCAAGCACAGATACGCAGTATTTT	CASSSRGGPPSTDTQYF
once	TRBV5-1	TRBJ1-2	-	TGCGCCAGCAGCTTGGAACAGTCTCTCTATGGCTACACCTTC	CASSLEQSLYGYTF
-	TRBV28	TRBJ2-1	-	TGTGCCAGCAAGAAAGGGAGCTCCTACAATGAGCAGTTCTTC	CASKKGSSYNEQFF